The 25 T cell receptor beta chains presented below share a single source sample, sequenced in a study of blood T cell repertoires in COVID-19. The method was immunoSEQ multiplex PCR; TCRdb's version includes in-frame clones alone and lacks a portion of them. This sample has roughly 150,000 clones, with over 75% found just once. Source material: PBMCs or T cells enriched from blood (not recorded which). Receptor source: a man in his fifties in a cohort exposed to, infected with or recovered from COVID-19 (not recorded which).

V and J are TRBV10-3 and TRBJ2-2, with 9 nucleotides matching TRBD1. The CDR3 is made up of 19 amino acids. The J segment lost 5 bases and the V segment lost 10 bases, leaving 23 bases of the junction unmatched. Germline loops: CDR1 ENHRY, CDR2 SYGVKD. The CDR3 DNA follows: TGTGCCACCGTCAATCCTCGTACGGGACAGGGTCAATGGACCGGGGAGCTGTTTTTT. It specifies CATVNPRTGQGQWTGELFF.

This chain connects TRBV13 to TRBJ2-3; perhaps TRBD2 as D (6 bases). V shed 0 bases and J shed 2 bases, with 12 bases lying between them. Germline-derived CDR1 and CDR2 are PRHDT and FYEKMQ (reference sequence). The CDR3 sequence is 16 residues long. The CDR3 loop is CASSLGGGLPTDTQYF. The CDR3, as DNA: TGTGCCAGCAGCTTAGGCGGGGGACTCCCCACAGATACGCAGTATTTT.

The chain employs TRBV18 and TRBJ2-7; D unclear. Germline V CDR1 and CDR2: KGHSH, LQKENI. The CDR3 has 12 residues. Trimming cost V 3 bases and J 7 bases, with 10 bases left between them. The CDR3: CASSPERIEQYF. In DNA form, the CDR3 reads TGTGCCAGCTCACCGGAGAGGATAGAGCAGTACTTC.

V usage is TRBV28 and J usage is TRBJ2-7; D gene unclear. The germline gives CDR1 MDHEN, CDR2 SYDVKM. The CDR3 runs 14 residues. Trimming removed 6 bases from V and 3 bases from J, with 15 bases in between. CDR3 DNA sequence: TGTGCCAGCAGCCCCGACAATATCGTCTACGAGCAGTACTTC. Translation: CASSPDNIVYEQYF. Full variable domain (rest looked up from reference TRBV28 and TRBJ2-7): DVKVTQSSRYLVKRTGEKVFLECVQDMDHENMFWYRQDPGLGLRLIYFSYDVKMKEKGDIPEGYSVSREKKERFSLILESASTNQTSMYLCASSPDNIVYEQYFGPGTRLTVT.

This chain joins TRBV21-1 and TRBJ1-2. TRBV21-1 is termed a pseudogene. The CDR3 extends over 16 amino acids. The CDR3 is CASSKPRIVGLRGYTF. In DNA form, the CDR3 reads TGTGCCAGCAGCAAACCCCGAATCGTCGGACTCCGTGGCTACACCTTC.

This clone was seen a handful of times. This chain's CDR3 is CASSQDTGNSYNEQFF. For the CDR3, the DNA is TGCGCCAGCAGCCAGGACACTGGGAACTCCTACAATGAGCAGTTCTTC. V gene TRBV4-1 combines with J gene TRBJ2-1, with D possibly being TRBD1 (5 bases). The CDR3 has 16 amino acids. Germline CDR1 reads MGHRA; CDR2 reads YSYEKL. Trimming pared 3 bases from V and 0 bases from J, leaving 12 bases between.

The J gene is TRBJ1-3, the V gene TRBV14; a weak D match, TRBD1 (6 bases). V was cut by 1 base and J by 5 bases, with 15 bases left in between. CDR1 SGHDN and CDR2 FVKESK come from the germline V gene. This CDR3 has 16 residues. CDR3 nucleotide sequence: TGTGCCAGCAGCCAAGGACTACAGGGACCTAGAAACACCATATATTTT. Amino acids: CASSQGLQGPRNTIYF.

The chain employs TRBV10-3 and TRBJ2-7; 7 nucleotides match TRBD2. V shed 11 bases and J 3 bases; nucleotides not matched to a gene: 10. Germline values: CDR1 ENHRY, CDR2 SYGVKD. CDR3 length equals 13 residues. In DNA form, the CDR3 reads TGTGCCGCACAGTCGGGGGGAAACTACGAGCAGTACTTC. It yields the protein CAAQSGGNYEQYF.

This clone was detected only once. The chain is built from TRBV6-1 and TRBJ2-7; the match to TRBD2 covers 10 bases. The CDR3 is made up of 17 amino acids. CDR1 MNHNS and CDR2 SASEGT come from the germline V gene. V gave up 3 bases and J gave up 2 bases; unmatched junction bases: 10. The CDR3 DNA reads TGTGCCAGCAGTGATGGCCGTACTAGCGGGGTACCCTACGAGCAGTACTTC. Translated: CASSDGRTSGVPYEQYF.

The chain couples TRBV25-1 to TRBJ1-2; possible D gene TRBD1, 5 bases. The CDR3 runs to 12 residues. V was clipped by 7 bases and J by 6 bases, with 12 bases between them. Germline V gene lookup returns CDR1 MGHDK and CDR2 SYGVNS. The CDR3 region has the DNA TGTGCCAGCACTGGGGCTCTAGATGGCTACACCTTC. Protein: CASTGALDGYTF.

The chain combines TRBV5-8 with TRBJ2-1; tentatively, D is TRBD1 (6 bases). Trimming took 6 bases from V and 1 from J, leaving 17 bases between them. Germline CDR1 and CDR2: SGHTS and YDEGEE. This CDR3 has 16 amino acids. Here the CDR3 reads CASKIWTETSYNEQFF. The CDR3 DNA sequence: TGTGCCAGCAAAATCTGGACAGAAACTTCCTACAATGAGCAGTTCTTC.

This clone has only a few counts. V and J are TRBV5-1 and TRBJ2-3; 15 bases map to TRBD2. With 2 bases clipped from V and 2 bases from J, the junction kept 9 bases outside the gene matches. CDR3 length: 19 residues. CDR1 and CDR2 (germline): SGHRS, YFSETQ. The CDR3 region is CASSFGLAGGPGLTDTQYF. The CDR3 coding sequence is TGCGCCAGCAGCTTTGGACTAGCGGGAGGGCCGGGGCTCACAGATACGCAGTATTTT.

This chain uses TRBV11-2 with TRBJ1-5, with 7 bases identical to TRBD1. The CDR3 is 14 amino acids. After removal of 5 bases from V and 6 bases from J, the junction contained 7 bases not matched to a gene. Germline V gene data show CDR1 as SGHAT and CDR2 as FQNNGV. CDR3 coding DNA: TGTGCCAGCAGCGCACAGGGGTCGGGTCAGCCCCAGCATTTT. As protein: CASSAQGSGQPQHF.

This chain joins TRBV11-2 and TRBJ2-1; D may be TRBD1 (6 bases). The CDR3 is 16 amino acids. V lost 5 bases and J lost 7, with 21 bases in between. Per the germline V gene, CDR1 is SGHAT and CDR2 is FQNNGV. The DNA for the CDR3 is TGTGCCAGCAGCATTTCAGGGGTGGCTTTGTCAAATGAGCAGTTCTTC. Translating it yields CASSISGVALSNEQFF. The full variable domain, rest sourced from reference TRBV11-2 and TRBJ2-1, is EAGVAQSPRYKIIEKRQSVAFWCNPISGHATLYWYQQILGQGPKLLIQFQNNGVVDDSQLPKDRFSAERLKGVDSTLKIQPAKLEDSAVYLCASSISGVALSNEQFFGPGTRLTVL.

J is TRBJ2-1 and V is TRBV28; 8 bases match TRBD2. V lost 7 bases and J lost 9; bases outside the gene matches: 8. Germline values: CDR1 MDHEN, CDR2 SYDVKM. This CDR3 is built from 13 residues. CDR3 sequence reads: CASKGGGLAEQFF. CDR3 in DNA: TGTGCCAGCAAGGGCGGGGGGCTAGCTGAGCAGTTCTTC.

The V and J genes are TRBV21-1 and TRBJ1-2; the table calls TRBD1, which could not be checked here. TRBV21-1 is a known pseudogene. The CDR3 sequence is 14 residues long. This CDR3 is CASTPSDRDYGYTF. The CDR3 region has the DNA TGTGCCAGCACCCCTTCGGACAGGGACTATGGCTACACCTTC.

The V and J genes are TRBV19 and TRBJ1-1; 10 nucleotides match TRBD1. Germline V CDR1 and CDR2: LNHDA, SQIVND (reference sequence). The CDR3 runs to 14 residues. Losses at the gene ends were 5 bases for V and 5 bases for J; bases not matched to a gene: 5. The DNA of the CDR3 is TGTGCCAGTAGTGGGGGACAGGGGTATACTGAAGCTTTCTTT. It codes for CASSGGQGYTEAFF.

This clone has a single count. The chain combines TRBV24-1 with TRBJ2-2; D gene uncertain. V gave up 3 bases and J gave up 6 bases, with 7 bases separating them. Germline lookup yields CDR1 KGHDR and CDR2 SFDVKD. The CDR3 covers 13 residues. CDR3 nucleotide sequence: TGTGCCACCAGTGATCGGGTAGCCGGGGAGCTGTTTTTT. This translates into CATSDRVAGELFF.

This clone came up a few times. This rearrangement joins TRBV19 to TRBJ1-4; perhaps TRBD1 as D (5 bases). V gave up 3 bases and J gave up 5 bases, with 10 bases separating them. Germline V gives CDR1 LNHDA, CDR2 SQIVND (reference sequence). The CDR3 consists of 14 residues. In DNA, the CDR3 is TGTGCCAGTAGTATTGGGACTGGGAATGAAAAACTGTTTTTT. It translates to CASSIGTGNEKLFF.

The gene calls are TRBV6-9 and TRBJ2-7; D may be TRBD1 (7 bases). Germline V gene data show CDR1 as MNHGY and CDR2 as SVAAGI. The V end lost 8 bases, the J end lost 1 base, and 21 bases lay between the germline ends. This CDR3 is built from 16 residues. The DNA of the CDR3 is TGTGCCAGCGACGGAGGGGGCAGGGGGGTTTCCTACGAGCAGTACTTC. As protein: CASDGGGRGVSYEQYF.

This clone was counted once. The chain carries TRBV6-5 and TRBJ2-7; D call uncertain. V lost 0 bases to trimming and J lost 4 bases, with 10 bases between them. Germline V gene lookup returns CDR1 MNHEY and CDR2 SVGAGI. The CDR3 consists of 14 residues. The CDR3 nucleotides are TGTGCCAGCAGTTACTCGCGAGGTCCTTACGAGCAGTACTTC. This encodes CASSYSRGPYEQYF.

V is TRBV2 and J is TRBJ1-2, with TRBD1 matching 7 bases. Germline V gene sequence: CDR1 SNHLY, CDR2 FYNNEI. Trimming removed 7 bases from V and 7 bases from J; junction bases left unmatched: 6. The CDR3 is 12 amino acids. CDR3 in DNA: TGTGCCAGCAACCGACAGGGAGGTGGCTACACCTTC. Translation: CASNRQGGGYTF.

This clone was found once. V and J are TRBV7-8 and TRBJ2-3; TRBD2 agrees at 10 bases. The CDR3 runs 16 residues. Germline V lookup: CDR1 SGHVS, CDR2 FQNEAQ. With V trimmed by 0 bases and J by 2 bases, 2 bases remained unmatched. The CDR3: CASSLAAGGDTDTQYF. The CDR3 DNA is TGTGCCAGCAGCTTAGCAGCGGGGGGGGACACAGATACGCAGTATTTT.

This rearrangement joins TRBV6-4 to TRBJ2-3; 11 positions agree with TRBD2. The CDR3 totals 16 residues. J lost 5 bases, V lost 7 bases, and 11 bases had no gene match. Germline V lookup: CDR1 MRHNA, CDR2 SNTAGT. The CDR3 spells CASKEIAGGLGDTQYF. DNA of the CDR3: TGTGCCAGCAAGGAGATAGCGGGGGGGCTCGGAGATACGCAGTATTTT.

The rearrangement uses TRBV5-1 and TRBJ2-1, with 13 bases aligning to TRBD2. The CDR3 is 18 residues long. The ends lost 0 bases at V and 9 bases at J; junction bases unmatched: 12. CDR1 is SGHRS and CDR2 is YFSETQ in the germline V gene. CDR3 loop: CASSLGPALAGGGTEQFF. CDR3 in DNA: TGCGCCAGCAGCTTGGGACCCGCACTAGCGGGAGGGGGTACTGAGCAGTTCTTC.